This TCR beta chain was sequenced for a study of blood T cells in healthy people across ages. Study-wide results and caveats: In older individuals, TCR beta diversity per million T cells was lower, falling roughly linearly with age. CMV infection status of these donors was not known. The long-lived group displayed more naive CD4+ cells, plus higher diversity, than the aged donors did.

This clonotype was detected many times. Its antigen remains unidentified. V lost 0 bases, J lost 1 base, and 6 bases stayed unmatched. Germline V gene data show CDR1 as SQVTM and CDR2 as ANQGSEA. This CDR3 is 16 amino acids long. Primers used in a second PCR of roughly 6 to 12 cycles were a sample-barcoded 5' primer and a J-beta primer mix. Every sample gave at least 3 million paired-end reads containing CDR3. TCRdb reprocessed the 5' RACE reads via MiXCR and lists one record per CDR3 protein. The table includes approximately 780,000 distinct CDR3 sequences, around 24% detected once. These data also featured in a second study, about T cells of mothers and their children.

This TCR was recovered from a boy younger than 18 in good health. V and J are TRBV29-1 and TRBJ2-5; 9 nucleotides match TRBD1. The sample consisted of blood. CDR3 sequence reads: CSVEDLRDRVQETQYF. The DNA for the CDR3 is TGCAGCGTTGAAGACTTAAGGGACAGGGTCCAAGAGACCCAGTACTTC.